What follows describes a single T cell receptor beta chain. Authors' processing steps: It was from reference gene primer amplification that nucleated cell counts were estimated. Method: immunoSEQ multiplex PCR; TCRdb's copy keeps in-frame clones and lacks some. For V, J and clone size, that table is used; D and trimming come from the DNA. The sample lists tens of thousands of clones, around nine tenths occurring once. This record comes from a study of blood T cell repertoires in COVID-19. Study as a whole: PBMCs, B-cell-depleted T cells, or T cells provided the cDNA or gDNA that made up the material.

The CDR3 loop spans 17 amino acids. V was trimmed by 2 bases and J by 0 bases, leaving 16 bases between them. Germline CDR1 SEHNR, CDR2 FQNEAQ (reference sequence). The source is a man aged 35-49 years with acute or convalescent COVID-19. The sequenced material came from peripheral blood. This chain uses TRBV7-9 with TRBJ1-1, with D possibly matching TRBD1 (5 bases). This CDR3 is CASSLIGGAGLNTEAFF. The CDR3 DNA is TGTGCCAGCAGCTTAATTGGAGGGGCCGGGTTGAACACTGAAGCTTTCTTT.